This T cell receptor beta chain was profiled in a study of blood T cell repertoires in COVID-19. Study overall: The study drew acute and convalescent COVID-19 samples from the United States, Italy and Spain. The cDNA or gDNA used as material had been derived from T cells, B-cell-depleted T cells, or PBMCs.

Original processing notes: Amplifying reference gene primers gave estimates of nucleated cell counts. Assay: immunoSEQ multiplex PCR; the TCRdb copy retains only in-frame clones and omits some. V and J calls and clone size come straight from that table; D and trimming were deduced from the DNA. The sample includes roughly 70,000 clones, approximately 86% of them seen just once. The source material was peripheral blood. This TCR derives from a man aged 65 to 85 with active COVID-19.

CDR3 DNA: TGTGCCAGCAGCACTTTAGCGGGAGGAAGGGATACGCAGTATTTT. Translation: CASSTLAGGRDTQYF. The rearrangement links TRBV7-6 to TRBJ2-3, with 10 bases fitting TRBD2. Trimming at V came to 5 bases and at J to 6 bases, leaving 8 bases not matched to a gene. The germline gives CDR1 SGHVS, CDR2 FNYEAQ. The length of the CDR3 is 15 residues.